This TCR beta chain was sequenced in a study of T cell responses to AZD1222 COVID-19 vaccine. Study-level points and caveats: Donors, mostly white British, included more females; clonal diversity was possibly underestimated. Nearly half of spike-specific TCRs reportedly target unmutated variant regions. CD4 TCRs covered the whole spike, strongest at regions 160-218 and 743-854.

Trimming removed 1 base from V and 1 base from J, with 2 bases in between. Germline V lookup: CDR1 MGHRA, CDR2 YSYEKL. This CDR3 is built from 14 residues. About this clone itself: Its target is not known.

Investigators merged groups given second doses at roughly 4 or roughly 12 weeks. Profiled with immunoSEQ multiplex PCR; TCRdb holds only in-frame clones, not every one. Here the sample spans about 59,000 clones, approximately 89% being singletons. The receptor was derived from an adult who received the AZD1222 COVID-19 vaccine. The V and J genes are TRBV4-1 and TRBJ1-6; D is unresolved. Sample: peripheral blood, taken 28 days after the second AZD1222 dose. Written as DNA, the CDR3 is TGCGCCAGCAGCCAAGTGTCCTATAATTCACCCCTCCACTTT. Protein sequence: CASSQVSYNSPLHF.